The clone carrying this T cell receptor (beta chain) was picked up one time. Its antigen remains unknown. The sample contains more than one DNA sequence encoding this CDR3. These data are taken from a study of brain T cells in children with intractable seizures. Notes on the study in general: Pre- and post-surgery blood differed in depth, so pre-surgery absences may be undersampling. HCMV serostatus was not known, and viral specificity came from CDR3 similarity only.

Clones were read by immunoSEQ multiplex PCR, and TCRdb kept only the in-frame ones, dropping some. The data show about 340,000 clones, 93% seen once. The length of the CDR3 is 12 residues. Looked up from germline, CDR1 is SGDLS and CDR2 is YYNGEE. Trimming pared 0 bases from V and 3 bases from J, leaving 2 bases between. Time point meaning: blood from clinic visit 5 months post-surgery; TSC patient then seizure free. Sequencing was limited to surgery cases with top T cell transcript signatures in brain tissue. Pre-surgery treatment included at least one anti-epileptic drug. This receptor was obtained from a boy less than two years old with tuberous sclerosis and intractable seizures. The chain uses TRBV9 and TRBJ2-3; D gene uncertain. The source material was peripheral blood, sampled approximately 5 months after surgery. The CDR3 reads CASSVVTDTQYF. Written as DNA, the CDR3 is TGTGCCAGCAGCGTAGTAACAGATACGCAGTATTTT.